A single sample is the source of the 28 T cell receptor beta chains below, sequenced in a study of blood T cell repertoires in COVID-19. Repertoires were generated with immunoSEQ multiplex PCR, while TCRdb's copy carries only in-frame clones and drops some. The sample includes roughly 260,000 clones, 75% to 90% of them seen just once. The material sequenced was PBMCs or T cells enriched from blood (not recorded which). The receptor source for this set is a woman between 45 and 60 years old who had recovered from COVID-19.

The rearrangement links TRBV19 to TRBJ1-5; no firm D call. The CDR3 loop spans 17 amino acids. From germline, CDR1 is LNHDA and CDR2 SQIVND (reference sequence). Trimming pared 3 bases from V and 0 bases from J, leaving 15 bases between. CDR3 sequence reads: CASSMISGSYSNQPQHF. The DNA for the CDR3 is TGTGCCAGTAGTATGATTTCGGGGTCGTATAGCAATCAGCCCCAGCATTTT.

The chain links TRBV29-1 to TRBJ2-7; TRBD2 aligns across 11 bases. V lost 4 bases, J lost 6 bases, and 8 bases stayed unmatched. The CDR3 totals 14 residues. Germline CDR1 and CDR2: SQVTM and ANQGSEA. Written as DNA, the CDR3 is TGCAGCGTTGGGCTAGCGGGAGGAGCGGGCGAGCAGTACTTC. Encoded protein: CSVGLAGGAGEQYF.

V gene TRBV5-1 combines with J gene TRBJ2-3; TRBD2 might be the D (6 bases). Trimming left V 0 bases short and J 2 bases short, with 7 bases between. This CDR3 is built from 14 residues. Germline V gives CDR1 SGHRS, CDR2 YFSETQ. The CDR3: CASSLGLVTDTQYF. The CDR3 DNA follows: TGCGCCAGCAGCTTGGGACTAGTCACAGATACGCAGTATTTT.

The chain is built from TRBV7-9 and TRBJ2-1; TRBD2 is a possible D gene (5 bases). Germline V gene sequence: CDR1 SEHNR, CDR2 FQNEAQ (reference sequence). CDR3 size: 15 residues. Trimming took off 4 bases at V and 9 bases at J, with 19 bases between the two ends. This chain's CDR3 is CASSSRLSFPGEQFF. DNA of the CDR3: TGTGCCAGCAGCTCGCGACTATCCTTTCCTGGTGAGCAGTTCTTC.

J is TRBJ1-3 and V is TRBV6-5; 9 nucleotides line up with TRBD1. This CDR3 contains 15 residues. Germline CDR1 reads MNHEY; CDR2 reads SVGAGI. The V and J ends lost 8 bases and 2 bases, in that order; junction bases with no gene match: 7. CDR3 in DNA: TGTGCCAGCGGTACGAGACAGGGGGCTGGAAACACCATATATTTT. It yields the protein CASGTRQGAGNTIYF.

V gene TRBV7-9 combines with J gene TRBJ1-2; D might be TRBD1 (5 bases). V was cut by 5 bases and J by 0 bases, with 10 bases left in between. This CDR3 contains 14 residues. In germline, CDR1 is SEHNR, CDR2 FQNEAQ (reference sequence). CDR3 loop: CASSERTTNYGYTF. The CDR3 DNA reads as TGTGCCAGCAGCGAAAGGACAACTAACTATGGCTACACCTTC. Based on the CDR3 plus reference TRBV7-9 and TRBJ1-2, the full variable domain is DTGVSQNPRHKITKRGQNVTFRCDPISEHNRLYWYRQTLGQGPEFLTYFQNEAQLEKSRLLSDRFSAERPKGSFSTLEIQRTEQGDSAMYLCASSERTTNYGYTFGSGTRLTVV.

This clone has a handful of counts. This chain connects TRBV2 to TRBJ1-4; no definite D call. CDR3 length: 14 amino acids. Germline-derived CDR1 and CDR2 are SNHLY and FYNNEI. V was pared by 4 bases and J by 0 bases, with 6 bases between. The CDR3 region has the DNA TGTGCCAGCAGTGGGCAGTCAACTAATGAAAAACTGTTTTTT. Protein sequence: CASSGQSTNEKLFF.

CDR3 nucleotides: TGTGCCAGTAGTAGACAGGTTACCTACGAGCAGTACTTC. The encoded protein is CASSRQVTYEQYF. The J gene is TRBJ2-7, the V gene TRBV19, with D possibly TRBD1 on 6 matching bases. The V gene lost 4 bases and the J gene lost 2 bases, with 9 bases spanning the gap. The CDR3 sequence is 13 residues long. Per germline, CDR1 LNHDA and CDR2 SQIVND (reference sequence).

The V and J genes are TRBV10-3 and TRBJ2-7; tentative D call: TRBD2 (5 bases). Germline assignment: CDR1 ENHRY and CDR2 SYGVKD. This CDR3 contains 13 residues. Deletions cut 2 bases from V and 2 bases from J, with 7 bases between. This chain's CDR3 is CAISEPGTYEQYF. DNA of the CDR3: TGTGCCATCAGTGAGCCCGGGACCTACGAGCAGTACTTC.

The CDR3 is CASTPIGTRGTEAFF. The CDR3 DNA sequence: TGTGCCAGCACCCCTATAGGGACGCGGGGGACTGAAGCTTTCTTT. This sequence joins TRBV25-1 and TRBJ1-1; D is possibly TRBD1 (5 bases). V was clipped by 7 bases and J by 5 bases, with 20 bases between them. The CDR3 contains 15 residues. Per the germline V gene, CDR1 is MGHDK and CDR2 is SYGVNS.

V usage is TRBV5-5 and J usage is TRBJ2-5; D remains unclear. This CDR3 comprises 15 residues. V was clipped by 2 bases and J by 0 bases, with 11 bases between them. Germline V gene sequence: CDR1 SGHKS, CDR2 YYEKEE (reference sequence). The CDR3 DNA sequence: TGTGCCAGCAGCTTCAGTGGTCAGTACCAAGAGACCCAGTACTTC. It yields the protein CASSFSGQYQETQYF.

V is TRBV7-8 and J is TRBJ2-3, with D possibly matching TRBD1 (8 bases). Trimming stripped 7 bases from V and 4 bases from J, with 15 bases between. Germline CDR1 reads SGHVS; CDR2 reads FQNEAQ. This CDR3 has 14 amino acids. Here the CDR3 DNA reads TGTGCCAGCACGTTTACAGGGGGGGCAGATACGCAGTATTTT. Its translation: CASTFTGGADTQYF.

The J gene is TRBJ1-1, the V gene TRBV6-2 or TRBV6-3; D is unresolved. Trimming took 6 bases from V and 4 from J, leaving 12 bases between them. Germline V gene lookup returns CDR1 MNHEY and CDR2 SVGEGT. The CDR3 contains 13 residues. The CDR3 DNA is TGTGCCAGCAGCCACTCAGGCCGCACTGAAGCTTTCTTT. Protein: CASSHSGRTEAFF.

This sequence joins TRBV10-3 and TRBJ2-3; 9 bases match TRBD2. Germline assignment: CDR1 ENHRY and CDR2 SYGVKD. There are 16 residues in the CDR3. Losses at the gene ends were 3 bases for V and 4 bases for J; bases not matched to a gene: 8. In DNA, the CDR3 is TGTGCCATCAGTGATCCAGTTAGCGGGAGTGCAGATACGCAGTATTTT. Protein sequence: CAISDPVSGSADTQYF.

CDR3 DNA sequence: TGTGCCATCAGTGTTGGGACAGGGGGCAAGGGCACTGAAGCTTTCTTT. This translates into CAISVGTGGKGTEAFF. This chain links TRBV10-3 with TRBJ1-1; 12 bases map to TRBD1. With V trimmed by 4 bases and J by 4 bases, 7 bases remained unmatched. Germline assignment: CDR1 ENHRY and CDR2 SYGVKD. This CDR3 spans 16 amino acids.

The rearrangement joins TRBV5-4 to TRBJ2-1; a weak D match, TRBD2 (7 bases). Looked up from germline, CDR1 is SGHNT and CDR2 is YYREEE (reference sequence). This CDR3 is built from 13 residues. Trimming cost V 6 bases and J 6 bases, with 13 bases left between them. The CDR3 DNA is TGTGCCAGCACGTACAGGGAGGGCAATGAGCAGTTCTTC. Protein: CASTYREGNEQFF.

This chain joins TRBV7-6 and TRBJ2-7; 11 positions match TRBD1. The J segment lost 3 bases and the V segment lost 5 bases, leaving 9 bases of the junction unmatched. CDR1 is SGHVS and CDR2 is FNYEAQ in the germline V gene. The CDR3 covers 16 residues. The CDR3 DNA is TGTGCCAGCAGCCGAATGGGACAGGGGGGTAACTACGAGCAGTACTTC. Protein sequence: CASSRMGQGGNYEQYF.

This chain uses TRBV7-9 with TRBJ1-1; no firm D call. The CDR3 is 8 residues long. The germline CDR1 and CDR2 sequences are SEHNR and FQNEAQ (reference sequence). Trimming took off 8 bases at V and 10 bases at J, with 5 bases between the two ends. The CDR3 here is CASEGAFF. The CDR3 DNA follows: TGTGCCAGCGAGGGAGCTTTCTTT.

The rearrangement joins TRBV19 to TRBJ2-7; 7 positions match TRBD1. The CDR3 consists of 13 residues. V shed 4 bases and J 6 bases; nucleotides not matched to a gene: 6. CDR1 LNHDA and CDR2 SQIVND come from the germline V gene (reference sequence). Here the CDR3 DNA reads TGTGCCAGTAGTACCGGGACAGCCTCCGAGCAGTACTTC. It codes for CASSTGTASEQYF.

This clone occurred a few times. The V call is TRBV2, the J call TRBJ1-4; D perhaps matches TRBD1 (6 bases). Germline V gene sequence: CDR1 SNHLY, CDR2 FYNNEI. The CDR3 spans 15 residues. Trimming left V 9 bases short and J 2 bases short, with 16 bases between. DNA for the CDR3: TGTGCCAGTGGGTCGGCGGGGGCGACTAATGAAAAACTGTTTTTT. This sequence encodes CASGSAGATNEKLFF.

The J gene is TRBJ2-5, the V gene TRBV15; possible D gene TRBD2, 5 bases. Looked up from germline, CDR1 is LNHNV and CDR2 is YYDKDF (reference sequence). V was trimmed by 2 bases and J by 7 bases, leaving 20 bases between them. There are 16 residues in the CDR3. The CDR3 nucleotides are TGTGCCACCAGCAGAACCTCCGGCGGGTCCGGAGGGACCCAGTACTTC. Translated: CATSRTSGGSGGTQYF. Together with reference TRBV15 and TRBJ2-5, the CDR3 gives the full variable domain: DAMVIQNPRYQVTQFGKPVTLSCSQTLNHNVMYWYQQKSSQAPKLLFHYYDKDFNNEADTPDNFQSRRPNTSFCFLDIRSPGLGDTAMYLCATSRTSGGSGGTQYFGPGTRLLVL.

The chain recombines TRBV7-9 with TRBJ2-2, with D maybe TRBD1 (5 bases). The CDR3 totals 15 residues. CDR1 is SEHNR, CDR2 FQNEAQ, per germline (reference sequence). V was cut by 3 bases and J by 3 bases, with 11 bases left in between. DNA of the CDR3: TGTGCCAGCAGCTTGGGCAGGGTGGACACCGGGGAGCTGTTTTTT. It encodes CASSLGRVDTGELFF. Using reference TRBV7-9 and TRBJ2-2 for the parts outside the CDR3, the full variable domain is DTGVSQNPRHKITKRGQNVTFRCDPISEHNRLYWYRQTLGQGPEFLTYFQNEAQLEKSRLLSDRFSAERPKGSFSTLEIQRTEQGDSAMYLCASSLGRVDTGELFFGEGSRLTVL.

The sample holds a few counts of this clone. The rearrangement uses TRBV4-1 and TRBJ1-5; D is unclear. Germline V CDR1 and CDR2: MGHRA, YSYEKL. This CDR3 has 16 amino acids. Trimming removed 4 bases from V and 6 bases from J, with 19 bases in between. The CDR3 DNA follows: TGCGCCAGCAGCCCCGCCAATGGGGAGCGGGGTCAGCCCCAGCATTTT. Its translation: CASSPANGERGQPQHF.

This clone has just one count. This rearrangement joins TRBV18 to TRBJ1-5; the match to TRBD1 covers 7 bases. J was trimmed by 2 bases and V by 1 base; bases with no gene match: 2. CDR3 length equals 15 residues. Germline assignment: CDR1 KGHSH and CDR2 LQKENI. The CDR3 DNA sequence: TGTGCCAGCTCACCACAGGGGGCCGGCAATCAGCCCCAGCATTTT. Translated, it gives CASSPQGAGNQPQHF. The full variable domain, completed using reference TRBV18 and TRBJ1-5, is NAGVMQNPRHLVRRRGQEARLRCSPMKGHSHVYWYRQLPEEGLKFMVYLQKENIIDESGMPKERFSAEFPKEGPSILRIQQVVRGDSAAYFCASSPQGAGNQPQHFGDGTRLSIL.

This clone appeared a single time. The chain recombines TRBV30 with TRBJ1-4, with TRBD1 as a possible D gene (5 bases). V was shortened by 2 bases and J by 12 bases, with 16 bases between the two germline ends. This CDR3 is 13 amino acids long. The V gene's germline CDR1 is GTSNPN and CDR2 SVGIG (reference sequence). CDR3 sequence: CAWSPGGVTELFF. CDR3 in DNA: TGTGCCTGGAGTCCCGGGGGGGTCACCGAACTGTTTTTT.

In this sample, this clone turned up once. The chain has TRBV4-2 and TRBJ2-7, with 10 positions matching TRBD2. The CDR3 spans 16 residues. Germline V gives CDR1 LGHNA, CDR2 YNFKEQ. V was pared by 1 base and J by 4 bases, with 7 bases of the junction left unmatched. This CDR3 reads CASSQVRAGGRYEQYF. The CDR3 DNA sequence: TGTGCCAGCAGCCAAGTCCGAGCGGGAGGGAGGTACGAGCAGTACTTC.

The gene calls are TRBV5-8 and TRBJ2-7; D is unresolved. Looked up from germline, CDR1 is SGHTS and CDR2 is YDEGEE. Between the trimmed V and J ends, which lost 0 bases and 5 bases, there was a span of 9 bases. The CDR3 contains 13 residues. CDR3 region: CASSLGYNDEQYF. In nucleotides, the CDR3 is TGTGCCAGCAGCTTGGGGTACAATGACGAGCAGTACTTC. Together with reference TRBV5-8 and TRBJ2-7, the CDR3 gives the full variable domain: EAGVTQSPTHLIKTRGQQATLRCSPISGHTSVYWYQQALGLGLQFLLWYDEGEERNRGNFPPRFSGRQFPNYSSELNVNALELEDSALYLCASSLGYNDEQYFGPGTRLTVT.

The chain links TRBV28 to TRBJ1-2; the match to TRBD1 covers 7 bases. Trimming removed 4 bases from V and 5 bases from J; junction bases left unmatched: 13. The germline CDR1 and CDR2 sequences are MDHEN and SYDVKM. The CDR3 runs to 16 residues. This CDR3 reads CASSSPPETGLYGYTF. Here the CDR3 DNA reads TGTGCCAGCAGTTCCCCCCCTGAGACAGGGCTATATGGCTACACCTTC.